These T cell receptor beta chains were read from a single sample in a study of shared clonotypes between healthy human individuals. The data were produced by immunoSEQ multiplex PCR, yet TCRdb's version contains in-frame clones alone and is incomplete. The sample has about 1 million clones, about 75% seen once; the top ten hold roughly 1.5%. The sequenced sample consisted of memory CD4+ T cells sorted from blood. These receptors were collected from a man between 18 and 29 years old in good health. Each CDR3 is given with its conserved first and last residue. Fields, in order: V gene, clone size, D gene, J gene, CDR3 DNA, CDR3 protein. A D gene is named only where the DNA matches it firmly. Clone size is given for some rows only: seen once, a few or many times, or a class if the clone is expanded.

TRBV5-1	NA	NA	TRBJ2-2	TGCGCCAGCAGGAGGGTCGGGGCGAACACCGGGGAGCTGTTTTTT	CASRRVGANTGELFF
TRBV7-3	few	NA	TRBJ2-3	TGTGCCAGTAGCGATACCCGAGAAGATACGCAGTATTTT	CASSDTREDTQYF
TRBV5-1	NA	TRBD2	TRBJ2-7	TGCGCCAGCAGCTACGGGGGGTCGCTCTACGAGCAGTACTTC	CASSYGGSLYEQYF
TRBV9	NA	NA	TRBJ2-5	TGTGCCAGCAGCGTAGATCAGGGTAAGGGTGTAGAGACCCAGTACTTC	CASSVDQGKGVETQYF
TRBV5-6	NA	TRBD2	TRBJ2-2	TGTGCCAGCAGCTTGGAAGCGGGACCAGGGACCGGGGAGCTGTTTTTT	CASSLEAGPGTGELFF
TRBV7-9	few	TRBD1	TRBJ1-2	TGTGCCAGCAGCCCAGGCGGGGGACAGGGGATTGGCTACACCTTC	CASSPGGGQGIGYTF
TRBV29-1	NA	TRBD2	TRBJ2-5	TGCAGCGTTGGGGCGGGAGCGGGGGAGACCCAGTACTTC	CSVGAGAGETQYF
TRBV5-1	NA	TRBD1	TRBJ2-3	TGCGCCAGCAGCAAGGGACAGGGGATGACAGATACGCAGTATTTT	CASSKGQGMTDTQYF
TRBV7-2	NA	NA	TRBJ2-1	TGTGCCAGCAGCTTAGACGGCCCCTACAATGAGCAGTTCTTC	CASSLDGPYNEQFF
TRBV12-5	many	TRBD1	TRBJ1-6	TGTGCTAGTGGTTTGGCAGACAGGGACTCCTATAATTCACCCCTCCACTTT	CASGLADRDSYNSPLHF
TRBV6-4	few	NA	TRBJ2-7	TGTGCCAGCAAGCCTCAGGCGGGGTGTACCTACGAGCAGTACTTC	CASKPQAGCTYEQYF
TRBV7-2	NA	TRBD1	TRBJ1-2	TGTGCCAGCAGTTCACAGGGGAACTATGGCTACACCTTC	CASSSQGNYGYTF
TRBV5-8	once	NA	TRBJ1-4	TGTGCCAGCAGCCGGCCCCTAGGGGAAAAACTGTTTTTT	CASSRPLGEKLFF
TRBV2	NA	TRBD1	TRBJ1-5	TGTGCCAGCAGTGCCCAGGGGGCAGGTCAGCCCCAGCATTTT	CASSAQGAGQPQHF
TRBV9	NA	NA	TRBJ2-6	TGTGCCAGCAGCGTAGCTTGGAGTTCTTGGGAGGCCAACGTCCTGACTTTC	CASSVAWSSWEANVLTF
TRBV7-2	many	NA	TRBJ2-1	TGTGCCAGCAGCTTAGCGTGGGGAACCTACAATGAGCAGTTCTTC	CASSLAWGTYNEQFF
TRBV6-6	NA	NA	TRBJ1-5	TGTGCCAGCAGTTACATCGGGGATGGGGAACAGCCCCAGCATTTT	CASSYIGDGEQPQHF
TRBV14	NA	NA	TRBJ2-3	TGTGCCAGCAGCCCGGCGTCGGGACTTATCTTAGATACGCAGTATTTT	CASSPASGLILDTQYF
TRBV4-3	NA	NA	TRBJ1-4	TGCGCCAGCAGCCAAGATGTGTGGGAAAAACTGTTTTTT	CASSQDVWEKLFF
TRBV5-4	NA	TRBD1	TRBJ2-3	TGTGCCAGCAGCTCCGGGACAGGGATTTTAGATACGCAGTATTTT	CASSSGTGILDTQYF
TRBV6-1	NA	TRBD1	TRBJ2-7	TGTGCCAGCAGTGAAAGGGACAGGGGCCACGAGCAGTACTTC	CASSERDRGHEQYF
TRBV7-8	many	TRBD1	TRBJ1-5	TGTGCCAGCAGCTTGAGTGGACAGGTTAATCAGCCCCAGCATTTT	CASSLSGQVNQPQHF
TRBV7-3	NA	NA	TRBJ2-2	TGTGCCAGCAGCTTAACCAGGGGCGCGAACACCGGGGAGCTGTTTTTT	CASSLTRGANTGELFF
TRBV6-5	NA	TRBD1	TRBJ2-2	TGTGCCAGCAAAAGGACAGGTGCCACCGGGGAGCTGTTTTTT	CASKRTGATGELFF
TRBV11-2	NA	NA	TRBJ2-7	TGTGCCAGCAGCTTAGCCACAGGGCCGATCGAGCAGTACTTC	CASSLATGPIEQYF
TRBV29-1	NA	NA	TRBJ1-2	TGCAGCGTTGAAGGGGGGGGCTTCCCTAACTATGGCTACACCTTC	CSVEGGGFPNYGYTF
TRBV27	NA	NA	TRBJ1-5	TGTGCCAGCAGTTTATCGGATCCTCGAGGGAGTCAGCCCCAGCATTTT	CASSLSDPRGSQPQHF